Below are 27 T cell receptor beta chains sequenced from a single sample in a study of identical twins. TCRdb processed the 5' RACE reads anew with MiXCR; each CDR3 protein has one entry. The sample yields 1.5 million to 2 million distinct CDR3 sequences, roughly 35% seen once. Sequenced sample: cord blood. These receptors were obtained from a newborn girl in good health.

This chain uses TRBV12-3 or TRBV12-4 with TRBJ2-5; TRBD2 might be the D (5 bases). The DNA end favors TRBJ2-7, so the J call may be wrong. The CDR3 runs 13 residues. The CDR3 nucleotides are TGTGCCAGCAAAAACAGCGGTATCCACGAGCAGTACTTC. Translating gives CASKNSGIHEQYF.

The V call is TRBV2, the J call TRBJ2-1, with D possibly being TRBD2 (5 bases). The CDR3 spans 14 residues. V was shortened by 10 bases and J by 9 bases, with 22 bases between the two germline ends. CDR1 and CDR2 (germline): SNHLY, FYNNEI. The CDR3 is CATKTNSILGEQFF. The CDR3 DNA sequence: TGTGCCACCAAGACTAATTCAATCCTCGGTGAGCAGTTCTTC.

The chain combines TRBV3-1 with TRBJ2-1, with 9 bases matching TRBD2. Trimming took 0 bases from V and 5 from J; bases not matched to a gene: 5. The germline gives CDR1 LGHDT, CDR2 YNNKEL (reference sequence). CDR3 length equals 16 residues. CDR3 DNA sequence: TGTGCCAGCAGCCAAGAGTTTGCGGGGGGGCACAATGAGCAGTTCTTC. This gives the protein CASSQEFAGGHNEQFF.

This clonotype was seen a handful of times. The chain couples TRBV24-1 to TRBJ2-2, with 9 bases fitting TRBD1. The CDR3 extends over 14 amino acids. The V gene's germline CDR1 is KGHDR and CDR2 SFDVKD. Trimming removed 10 bases from V and 5 bases from J; junction bases left unmatched: 7. The CDR3 protein is CATRGTGPTGELFF. The DNA of the CDR3 is TGTGCCACGAGGGGGACAGGGCCTACCGGGGAGCTGTTTTTT.

The V call is TRBV3-1, the J call TRBJ1-6; D not resolved. This CDR3 contains 13 residues. V was clipped by 4 bases and J by 8 bases, with 9 bases between them. Germline V lookup: CDR1 LGHDT, CDR2 YNNKEL (reference sequence). CDR3 coding DNA: TGTGCCAGCAGCCCATCGGTGGATTCACCCCTCCACTTT. This encodes CASSPSVDSPLHF.

The V gene is TRBV12-3 or TRBV12-4, the J gene TRBJ2-1, with D perhaps matching TRBD2 (5 bases). The CDR3 spans 15 residues. Between the trimmed V and J ends, which lost 5 bases and 3 bases, there was a span of 14 bases. CDR3 nucleotide sequence: TGTGCCAGCAGTGCCCAACTTGGACTCTACAATGAGCAGTTCTTC. This translates into CASSAQLGLYNEQFF.

The chain links TRBV4-2 to TRBJ2-3; 10 nucleotides agree with TRBD2. This CDR3 has 16 residues. The junction had 4 bases not matched to a gene; V was cut back by 1 base and J by 3 bases. Germline V gene sequence: CDR1 LGHNA, CDR2 YNFKEQ. Written as DNA, the CDR3 is TGTGCCAGCAGCCAAGCTCTAGCGGGAGCAACAGATACGCAGTATTTT. It is translated as CASSQALAGATDTQYF.

This clonotype was detected only a few times. The chain uses TRBV18 and TRBJ2-3; maybe TRBD1 (6 bases). Trimming took off 3 bases at V and 5 bases at J, with 12 bases between the two ends. The germline V gene has CDR1 KGHSH and CDR2 LQKENI. The CDR3 consists of 14 residues. The CDR3 sequence is CASSPNYREDTQYF. The CDR3 DNA sequence: TGTGCCAGCTCACCTAATTACAGGGAAGATACGCAGTATTTT.

V is TRBV20-1 and J is TRBJ1-3; D is unresolved. The length of the CDR3 is 17 residues. V was cut by 3 bases and J by 2 bases, with 20 bases left in between. CDR1 and CDR2 (germline): DFQATT, SNEGSKA (reference sequence). In nucleotides, the CDR3 is TGCAGTGCTAGCCACCCCGGGTTGAGGAGCGCTGGAAACACCATATATTTT. It yields the protein CSASHPGLRSAGNTIYF.

This clonotype was counted between two and nine times. The CDR3 nucleotides are TGTGCCAGCAGATTCGACCGGGGGGGTGACACAGATACGCAGTATTTT. Protein sequence: CASRFDRGGDTDTQYF. The gene calls are TRBV11-2 and TRBJ2-3, with 8 bases matching TRBD2. Germline V lookup: CDR1 SGHAT, CDR2 FQNNGV. The CDR3 runs 16 residues. V lost 6 bases to trimming and J lost 2 bases; unmatched junction nucleotides: 10.

This clonotype was seen a few times. The chain has TRBV20-1 and TRBJ2-3, with unresolved D. Germline lookup yields CDR1 DFQATT and CDR2 SNEGSKA (reference sequence). The CDR3 spans 13 residues. The germline V and J ends were trimmed by 5 bases and 1 base, with 10 bases remaining between them. The CDR3 DNA reads as TGCAGTGCTGGACCCCTAGGCACAGATACGCAGTATTTT. Its protein is CSAGPLGTDTQYF.

There are a few counts of this clonotype. The chain has TRBV6-1 and TRBJ1-5; no firm D call. V lost 4 bases and J lost 11, with 18 bases in between. CDR3 length: 14 amino acids. CDR1 and CDR2 (germline): MNHNS, SASEGT. The CDR3 sequence is CASSVVADLKAQHF. Written as DNA, the CDR3 is TGTGCCAGCAGTGTGGTAGCTGACCTTAAGGCCCAGCATTTT.

The sample holds a few counts of this clonotype. The chain employs TRBV6-5 and TRBJ1-1, with 8 positions matching TRBD1. This CDR3 region has 16 residues. V lost 0 bases, J lost 1 base, and 4 bases stayed unmatched. CDR1 and CDR2 (germline): MNHEY, SVGAGI. This chain's CDR3 is CASSYSPTGENTEAFF. CDR3 sequence (DNA): TGTGCCAGCAGTTACTCGCCGACAGGGGAGAACACTGAAGCTTTCTTT.

This chain uses TRBV15 with TRBJ1-2, with TRBD1 as a possible D gene (5 bases). The CDR3 extends over 14 amino acids. V was trimmed by 3 bases and J by 4 bases, leaving 12 bases between them. The germline V gene has CDR1 LNHNV and CDR2 YYDKDF (reference sequence). CDR3 nucleotides: TGTGCCACCAGCAGGGCTGCAGGGTCCTATGGCTACACCTTC. It specifies CATSRAAGSYGYTF.

In this sample, this clonotype turned up a few times. This chain joins TRBV7-6 and TRBJ1-2; the match to TRBD1 covers 8 bases. The CDR3 contains 13 residues. The ends lost 6 bases at V and 7 bases at J; junction bases unmatched: 7. Germline V gene sequence: CDR1 SGHVS, CDR2 FNYEAQ. CDR3 bases: TGTGCCAGCAGACCTCAGGGGGCGATTGGCTACACCTTC. Protein: CASRPQGAIGYTF.

CDR3 nucleotides: TGTGCCAGCAGCCAAGAACTAGCTCAGTACTTC. Residues: CASSQELAQYF. The chain joins TRBV3-1 to TRBJ2-5; D is possibly TRBD2 (6 bases). V lost 0 bases and J 11 bases, leaving 7 bases between the germline ends. The CDR3 is made up of 11 amino acids. Germline CDR1 is LGHDT and CDR2 is YNNKEL (reference sequence).

This clonotype was counted a few times. The chain recombines TRBV20-1 with TRBJ2-7; perhaps TRBD2 as D (5 bases). Trimming removed 5 bases from V and 3 bases from J, with 14 bases in between. There are 13 residues in the CDR3. Germline CDR1 is DFQATT and CDR2 is SNEGSKA (reference sequence). The CDR3 DNA is TGCAGTGCTGCTAGGGAGCGGCTCTACGAGCAGTACTTC. Translated: CSAARERLYEQYF.

The rearrangement links TRBV2 to TRBJ2-5; 14 bases align to TRBD2. CDR3 size: 16 residues. Germline loops: CDR1 SNHLY, CDR2 FYNNEI. The J segment lost 5 bases and the V segment lost 6 bases, leaving 8 bases of the junction unmatched. CDR3 in DNA: TGTGCCAGCAGCGATGGGACTAGCGGGAGAGGCGAGACCCAGTACTTC. Translating gives CASSDGTSGRGETQYF.

This clonotype has only a few counts. CDR3 DNA sequence: TGTGCCAGCTCACCAACGACCGGGACTAGTCTAGCGGATACGCAGTATTTT. Translated, it gives CASSPTTGTSLADTQYF. The V gene is TRBV18, the J gene TRBJ2-3, with 8 bases that match TRBD2. CDR3 length: 17 residues. After removal of 2 bases from V and 6 bases from J, the junction contained 13 bases not matched to a gene. Germline V gene sequence: CDR1 KGHSH, CDR2 LQKENI.

The chain links TRBV28 to TRBJ2-5, with TRBD2 identical over 7 bases. In germline, CDR1 is MDHEN, CDR2 SYDVKM. Trimming at V came to 5 bases and at J to 0 bases, leaving 9 bases not matched to a gene. CDR3 length: 16 residues. The CDR3 region has the DNA TGTGCCAGCAGTCCAACCCTCCGGGGGGACCAAGAGACCCAGTACTTC. Translation gives CASSPTLRGDQETQYF. The full variable domain, in which reference TRBV28 and TRBJ2-5 provide the parts outside the CDR3, is DVKVTQSSRYLVKRTGEKVFLECVQDMDHENMFWYRQDPGLGLRLIYFSYDVKMKEKGDIPEGYSVSREKKERFSLILESASTNQTSMYLCASSPTLRGDQETQYFGPGTRLLVL.

This clonotype has at least ten counts. V and J are TRBV24-1 and TRBJ2-1; the match to TRBD1 covers 10 bases. The CDR3 has 16 amino acids. Germline loops: CDR1 KGHDR, CDR2 SFDVKD. The J segment lost 5 bases and the V segment lost 4 bases, leaving 7 bases of the junction unmatched. The CDR3 sequence: CATSDLGQGRHNEQFF. DNA for the CDR3: TGTGCCACCAGTGACCTGGGACAGGGGCGTCACAATGAGCAGTTCTTC.

This clonotype was detected a few times. The chain is built from TRBV6-5 and TRBJ2-1, with 9 bases aligning to TRBD2. The CDR3 contains 15 residues. CDR1 and CDR2 (germline): MNHEY, SVGAGI. V shed 5 bases and J 3 bases; nucleotides not matched to a gene: 5. CDR3 nucleotide sequence: TGTGCCAGCAGTCAGACTAGCGGCTACTACAATGAGCAGTTCTTC. It translates to CASSQTSGYYNEQFF.

This clonotype has more than one count but fewer than ten. This chain joins TRBV27 and TRBJ2-7; possible D gene TRBD2, 6 bases. Germline values: CDR1 MNHEY, CDR2 SMNVEV (reference sequence). The CDR3 consists of 15 residues. V was trimmed by 8 bases and J by 3 bases, leaving 20 bases between them. The CDR3 region has the DNA TGTGCCAGCGGGAGGAAGAGTATGGGGATCTACGAGCAGTACTTC. This encodes CASGRKSMGIYEQYF.

The J gene is TRBJ2-1, the V gene TRBV7-2; TRBD1 matches at 7 bases. Gene TRBJ2-7 matches the end of the DNA better, so the J call may be wrong. The germline V gene has CDR1 SGHTA and CDR2 FQGNSA. This CDR3 contains 14 residues. The CDR3 loop is CASSSTGAYNEQYF. DNA for the CDR3: TGTGCCAGCAGCTCTACAGGGGCCTACAATGAGCAGTACTTC.

This rearrangement joins TRBV4-2 to TRBJ2-5; maybe TRBD2 (6 bases). The CDR3 is 11 residues long. The germline CDR1 and CDR2 sequences are LGHNA and YNFKEQ. Trimming took off 4 bases at V and 11 bases at J, with 11 bases between the two ends. The CDR3 spells CASSRDSVQYF. The CDR3 nucleotides are TGTGCCAGCAGCCGGGACTCCGTGCAGTACTTC.

For the CDR3, the DNA is TGCAGCGTTGAAAAGGCCCGTAACAATGAGCAGTACTTC. Translating it yields CSVEKARNNEQYF. The V gene is TRBV29-1, the J gene TRBJ2-5, with no clear D. V lost 2 bases and J lost 11, with 18 bases in between. CDR3 length: 13 residues. The germline V gene has CDR1 SQVTM and CDR2 ANQGSEA.

V usage is TRBV3-1 and J usage is TRBJ2-3; D is unclear. Trimming left V 1 base short and J 2 bases short, with 13 bases between. The CDR3 extends over 16 amino acids. CDR1 LGHDT and CDR2 YNNKEL come from the germline V gene (reference sequence). This CDR3 is CASSQGFFRITDTQYF. CDR3 nucleotide sequence: TGTGCCAGCAGCCAAGGTTTTTTTCGGATCACAGATACGCAGTATTTT.